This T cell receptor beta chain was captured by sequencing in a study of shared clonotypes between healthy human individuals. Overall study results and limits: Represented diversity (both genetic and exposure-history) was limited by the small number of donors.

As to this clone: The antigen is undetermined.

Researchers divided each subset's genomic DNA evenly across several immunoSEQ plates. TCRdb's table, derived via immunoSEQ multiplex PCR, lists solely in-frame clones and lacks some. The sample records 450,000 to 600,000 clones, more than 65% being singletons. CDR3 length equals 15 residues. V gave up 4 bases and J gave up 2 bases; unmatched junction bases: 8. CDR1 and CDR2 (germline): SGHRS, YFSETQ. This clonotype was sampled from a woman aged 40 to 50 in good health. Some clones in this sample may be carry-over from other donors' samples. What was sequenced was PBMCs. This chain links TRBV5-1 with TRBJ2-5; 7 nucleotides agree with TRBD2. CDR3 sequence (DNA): TGCGCCAGCAGCCCCCGGCCGGGACTACAAGAGACCCAGTACTTC. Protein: CASSPRPGLQETQYF.